This entry lists 23 T cell receptor beta chains sequenced from one sample in a study of early T cells in non-severe SARS-CoV-2 infection. TCRdb re-called the 5' RACE reads with MiXCR, one entry per CDR3 protein. There are under 65,000 distinct CDR3 sequences in the sample; about an eighth occur only once, and roughly a tenth lies in the top ten. Source material: whole blood. These receptors came from an adult who was a healthcare worker with PCR-confirmed SARS-CoV-2 infection or an uninfected control (not recorded which).

This clonotype was counted ten times or more. This chain connects TRBV10-2 to TRBJ2-7; 7 bases match TRBD2. CDR1 is WSHSY and CDR2 is SAAADI in the germline V gene. The ends lost 8 bases at V and 0 bases at J; junction bases unmatched: 7. The CDR3 consists of 14 residues. The CDR3 protein is CASGEGLGSYEQYF. The CDR3 DNA sequence: TGCGCCAGCGGGGAGGGACTTGGCTCCTACGAGCAGTACTTC.

The DNA of the CDR3 is TGTGCCAGCAGCTTGCTTAGTGGACAGGGCTCGGATGAAGGCTACACCTTC. It yields the protein CASSLLSGQGSDEGYTF. V usage is TRBV7-9 and J usage is TRBJ1-2; TRBD1 aligns across 8 bases. CDR3 size: 17 residues. V was pared by 3 bases and J by 8 bases, with 17 bases of the junction left unmatched. Germline V gene lookup returns CDR1 SEHNR and CDR2 FQNEAQ (reference sequence).

V is TRBV3-1 and J is TRBJ2-3, with D unclear. Per the germline V gene, CDR1 is LGHDT and CDR2 is YNNKEL (reference sequence). This CDR3 is 15 amino acids long. Trimming took 2 bases from V and 0 from J, leaving 9 bases between them. CDR3 coding DNA: TGTGCCAGCAGCCAACTACAGACTAGCACAGATACGCAGTATTTT. Translation gives CASSQLQTSTDTQYF.

The chain employs TRBV13 and TRBJ1-1; D not certain. V shed 4 bases and J shed 4 bases, with 10 bases lying between them. Germline lookup yields CDR1 PRHDT and CDR2 FYEKMQ (reference sequence). This CDR3 has 13 residues. This CDR3 is CASSSPGGTEAFF. The CDR3 DNA reads TGTGCCAGCAGCTCCCCCGGAGGCACTGAAGCTTTCTTT. Drawing the rest from reference TRBV13 and TRBJ1-1, the complete variable domain is AAGVIQSPRHLIKEKRETATLKCYPIPRHDTVYWYQQGPGQDPQFLISFYEKMQSDKGSIPDRFSAQQFSDYHSELNMSSLELGDSALYFCASSSPGGTEAFFGQGTRLTVV.

V usage is TRBV10-3 and J usage is TRBJ2-3; D is unresolved. The CDR3 runs 13 residues. With 10 bases removed from V and 3 bases from J, the gap between germline ends came to 14 bases. Germline CDR1 and CDR2: ENHRY and SYGVKD. CDR3 DNA sequence: TGTGCCACCCGGGCCGCCTTAACAGATACGCAGTATTTT. Translated, it gives CATRAALTDTQYF.

This clonotype showed up just a few times. The rearrangement uses TRBV11-3 and TRBJ2-7; D not resolved. V dropped 7 bases and J dropped 0 bases, with 13 bases sitting between them. The germline CDR1 and CDR2 sequences are SGHNT and YENEEA. This CDR3 contains 14 residues. CDR3 sequence: CASTGSSFSYEQYF. In DNA, the CDR3 is TGTGCCAGCACTGGTTCGAGCTTCTCCTACGAGCAGTACTTC.

This clonotype was found a few times. CDR3 protein: CSAVTGNPRLDTIYF. The CDR3 region has the DNA TGCAGTGCCGTGACCGGGAACCCAAGGTTGGACACCATATATTTT. J is TRBJ1-3 and V is TRBV20-1; D call uncertain. CDR3 length: 15 amino acids. The ends were cut back, 6 bases at V and 8 bases at J, with 23 bases in the middle. The germline V gene has CDR1 DFQATT and CDR2 SNEGSKA (reference sequence).

This clonotype was counted many times. The junction departs from the called germline gene at one end, perhaps through a read error. The rearrangement joins TRBV7-7 to TRBJ1-2, with 8 bases identical to TRBD1. Looked up from germline, CDR1 is SSHAT and CDR2 is FNYEAQ (reference sequence). This CDR3 contains 16 residues. The CDR3 protein is CASSLAIRTGRDGYTF. The CDR3 nucleotides are TGTGCTAGCAGCTTAGCGATACGGACAGGGAGGGATGGCTACACCTTC. The variable domain in full, completed from reference TRBV7-7 and TRBJ1-2, reads GAGVSQSPRYKVTKRGQDVTLRCDPISSHATLYWYQQALGQGPEFLTYFNYEAQPDKSGLPSDRFSAERPEGSISTLTIQRTEQRDSAMYRCASSLAIRTGRDGYTFGSGTRLTVV.

This clonotype was picked up many times. The V and J genes are TRBV6-6 and TRBJ2-3; D is uncertain. Per the germline V gene, CDR1 is MNHNY and CDR2 is SVGAGI (reference sequence). Trimming cost V 7 bases and J 2 bases, with 19 bases left between them. The CDR3 consists of 16 residues. CDR3 DNA sequence: TGTGCCAGCACCCCGGAAAGGGTAATAGTCACAGATACGCAGTATTTT. Translating gives CASTPERVIVTDTQYF.

This clonotype was counted many times. The chain is built from TRBV12-3 or TRBV12-4 and TRBJ1-2; tentatively, D is TRBD1 (5 bases). CDR3 size: 12 residues. V was trimmed by 5 bases and J by 7 bases, leaving 11 bases between them. The CDR3 DNA follows: TGTGCCAGCAGTCCCGGGACGCTTGGCTACACCTTC. Encoded protein: CASSPGTLGYTF.

At least ten counts were recorded for this clonotype. The chain uses TRBV14 and TRBJ1-4; D ambiguous. Trimming left V 1 base short and J 0 bases short, with 9 bases between. In germline, CDR1 is SGHDN, CDR2 FVKESK. The CDR3 sequence is 16 residues long. For the CDR3, the DNA is TGTGCCAGCAGCCAAGGATTTAGGGCAACTAATGAAAAACTGTTTTTT. Amino acids: CASSQGFRATNEKLFF.

A few counts support this clonotype. The V and J genes are TRBV7-2 and TRBJ2-1; D call uncertain. V lost 5 bases to trimming and J lost 0 bases, with 11 bases between them. CDR1 is SGHTA, CDR2 FQGNSA, per germline. The CDR3 is 15 residues long. The CDR3, as DNA: TGTGCCAGCAGCCTCACGTATAGCTCCTACAATGAGCAGTTCTTC. This gives the protein CASSLTYSSYNEQFF. Based on the CDR3 plus reference TRBV7-2 and TRBJ2-1, the full variable domain is GAGVSQSPSNKVTEKGKDVELRCDPISGHTALYWYRQSLGQGLEFLIYFQGNSAPDKSGLPSDRFSAERTGGSVSTLTIQRTQQEDSAVYLCASSLTYSSYNEQFFGPGTRLTVL.

This clonotype was detected only a few times. The chain joins TRBV27 to TRBJ2-1, with D perhaps TRBD1 (6 bases). This CDR3 comprises 17 residues. Trimming cost V 3 bases and J 2 bases, with 17 bases left between them. Per germline, CDR1 MNHEY and CDR2 SMNVEV (reference sequence). Written as DNA, the CDR3 is TGTGCCAGCAGTTTGGACTCGACAGGAATTCCCTACAATGAGCAGTTCTTC. Its translation: CASSLDSTGIPYNEQFF.

There are many counts of this clonotype. V is TRBV19 and J is TRBJ2-7; 8 nucleotides align to TRBD1. The V gene end was trimmed by 7 bases and the J gene end by 4 bases; junction bases not matched to a gene: 6. The CDR3 totals 13 residues. In germline, CDR1 is LNHDA, CDR2 SQIVND (reference sequence). The CDR3 coding sequence is TGTGCCAGTACCCCAACAGGGGGATACGAGCAGTACTTC. It yields the protein CASTPTGGYEQYF. Complete variable domain (other parts from reference TRBV19 and TRBJ2-7): DGGITQSPKYLFRKEGQNVTLSCEQNLNHDAMYWYRQDPGQGLRLIYYSQIVNDFQKGDIAEGYSVSREKKESFPLTVTSAQKNPTAFYLCASTPTGGYEQYFGPGTRLTVT.

V and J are TRBV20-1 and TRBJ1-5; D remains unclear. The CDR3 is 14 amino acids. Looked up from germline, CDR1 is DFQATT and CDR2 is SNEGSKA (reference sequence). The ends were cut back, 8 bases at V and 2 bases at J, with 16 bases in the middle. The CDR3 region has the DNA TGCAGTCCAAGGCCCCCAGGCGGCAATCAGCCCCAGCATTTT. Translation gives CSPRPPGGNQPQHF.

This clonotype was recorded many times. The chain is built from TRBV9 and TRBJ2-1, with 9 bases lining up with TRBD2. In germline, CDR1 is SGDLS, CDR2 YYNGEE. This CDR3 region has 15 residues. V shed 3 bases and J 2 bases; nucleotides not matched to a gene: 3. CDR3 nucleotide sequence: TGTGCCAGCAGCGGGAGCGGGAGGACCTACAATGAGCAGTTCTTC. Its translation is CASSGSGRTYNEQFF.

The J gene is TRBJ2-1, the V gene TRBV3-1; D is ambiguous. Per germline, CDR1 LGHDT and CDR2 YNNKEL (reference sequence). Trimming took off 1 base at V and 10 bases at J, with 8 bases between the two ends. The CDR3 is 12 residues long. In nucleotides, the CDR3 is TGTGCCAGCAGCCAAGTCTACGGGGAGCAGTTCTTC. Translating it yields CASSQVYGEQFF.

This clonotype was observed a handful of times. CDR3: CASSVLGQEPYNEQFF. The CDR3 region has the DNA TGTGCCAGCAGCGTGCTCGGACAAGAACCCTACAATGAGCAGTTCTTC. The chain is built from TRBV9 and TRBJ2-1; possible D gene TRBD1, 5 bases. The CDR3 runs to 16 residues. V was pared by 2 bases and J by 2 bases, with 14 bases between. The germline gives CDR1 SGDLS, CDR2 YYNGEE.

This chain connects TRBV29-1 to TRBJ2-7; weak D call: TRBD2 (5 bases). V lost 3 bases and J 0 bases, leaving 15 bases between the germline ends. This CDR3 region has 15 residues. Germline lookup yields CDR1 SQVTM and CDR2 ANQGSEA. Here the CDR3 DNA reads TGCAGCGTTGATATAGGGAGAGGCAGCTCCTACGAGCAGTACTTC. Its protein product is CSVDIGRGSSYEQYF.

The V gene is TRBV7-9, the J gene TRBJ1-6; D gene unclear. Germline V gene lookup returns CDR1 SEHNR and CDR2 FQNEAQ (reference sequence). The CDR3 spans 14 residues. V gave up 3 bases and J gave up 11 bases, with 14 bases separating them. The CDR3 spells CASSFDGSGTPLHF. For the CDR3, the DNA is TGTGCCAGCAGCTTTGACGGATCCGGGACACCCCTCCACTTT.

The genes are TRBV6-1 and TRBJ2-7; 10 bases line up with TRBD1. Germline assignment: CDR1 MNHNS and CDR2 SASEGT. The CDR3 loop spans 14 amino acids. V was pared by 4 bases and J by 3 bases, with 3 bases of the junction left unmatched. The DNA for the CDR3 is TGTGCCAGCAGTGTTGGACAGGGGGGCTACGAGCAGTACTTC. This gives the protein CASSVGQGGYEQYF.

This clonotype came up a few times. This CDR3 is CSAAGTYGRQQFF. CDR3 nucleotide sequence: TGCAGTGCCGCAGGGACTTACGGGCGCCAGCAGTTCTTC. V usage is TRBV20-1 and J usage is TRBJ2-1; maybe TRBD2 (6 bases). The ends were cut back, 6 bases at V and 11 bases at J, with 20 bases in the middle. Germline V gene lookup returns CDR1 DFQATT and CDR2 SNEGSKA (reference sequence). The CDR3 has 13 amino acids.

This clonotype was observed at least ten times. The chain uses TRBV11-2 and TRBJ2-7; no clear D. Germline loops: CDR1 SGHAT, CDR2 FQNNGV. The CDR3 consists of 12 residues. V was trimmed by 5 bases and J by 3 bases, leaving 8 bases between them. Written as DNA, the CDR3 is TGTGCCAGCAGCGCCTACAACTACGAGCAGTACTTC. Translated, it gives CASSAYNYEQYF.